This section outlines one TCR beta chain sequence together with its context. At least ten counts were recorded for this clonotype. Its antigen is unknown. No much larger clone is present one base from it, and per-base qualities are unavailable. Ophthalmopathy patients had moderately to severely active disease, with a Clinical Activity Score of 3 or more, a NOSPECS grade of 4 or more, and a disease duration of less than 3 months. Any patient with an uncontrolled infection, another autoimmune disease, pregnancy or lactation was excluded. Diagnoses were based on clinical symptoms, serum thyroxine and TRAb, thyroid ultrasound and orbital computed tomography. Ficoll-Paque density gradient centrifugation was used to isolate PBMCs from around 10 ml of fresh peripheral blood. Total RNA was extracted with Trizol reagent, and quality was checked on an Agilent 2100 Bioanalyzer. The data derive from a study of T cells in Graves' hyperthyroidism and ophthalmopathy (dated by TCRdb to about 2019). Background on the whole study: Peripheral blood was collected at initial diagnosis, before any treatment. The study also compared thyroid tissue and blood T-cell repertoires from several Graves' hyperthyroidism patients. To identify TCR V-J signatures that set the groups apart, the researchers used a discovery cohort of 100 patients, made up of approximately 43 with Graves' ophthalmopathy and 57 with stable Graves' hyperthyroidism. Following sampling, methimazole starting at 30 mg daily was given to hyperthyroidism patients, and high-dose intravenous methylprednisolone was given to ophthalmopathy patients. The 100 or so discovery patients were randomly divided into training and test sets at a 7:3 ratio. According to the paper, TCR Vbeta CDR3 sequencing was carried out on more than 120 peripheral blood samples, which came from around 43 ophthalmopathy, approximately 72 hyperthyroidism and some 17 progressor patients. Whether ophthalmopathy could be predicted prospectively was tested in an independent validation cohort made up of roughly 19 hyperthyroidism patients plus 17 patients who later progressed to ophthalmopathy.

What the study reported, not specific to this receptor: Most expanded thyroid clonotypes (frequency above 0.001) were also detected in blood, suggesting blood repertoires may reflect thyroid immune responses. In cross-validation, a model built on a 13 V-J signature told ophthalmopathy apart from stable hyperthyroidism with 87.88% sensitivity and roughly 81% specificity, and in testing the same model reached 80%/75%. No statistical method was used to fix the sample size in advance, and group allocation was not hidden from the investigators. During validation, the model predicted progression to ophthalmopathy a median of around 7 months ahead of onset, with around 65% sensitivity and less than 85% specificity.

Spanning cysteine to phenylalanine, the CDR3 consists of 13 amino acids. The kept DNA is CDR3 alone, 39 bases in frame from the first base. CDR1 and CDR2, looked up from the germline V gene, are SNHLY and FYNNEI. V drops 10 bases and J drops 0 bases, leaving 10 bases in between. The TCR beta CDR3 regions were amplified from the RNA transcripts. The first round of RT-PCR for the TCR CDR3 was performed with the HTBI primer set and the Qiagen OneStep RT-PCR kit. Libraries were constructed in a second round of multiplex PCR, after which size selection and purification were carried out. Sequencing of the libraries was done on an Illumina HiSeq2000 using paired-end 100 bp reads. From the authors' description of their analysis: SOAPnuke was used to process the raw data, throwing out any read that contained adapters or uncalled bases, had a mean Phred below 15, or lacked an exact constant-primer or identifier match. High-quality paired reads were merged using COPE v1.2.5, and each unique nucleotide sequence was defined as a clonotype. Clonotypes were aligned to IMGT TRBV, TRBD and TRBJ reference segments using MiTCR v1.1. The analysis included only V-J combinations with a frequency above 0.0001, which together covered about 99% of the repertoires. The TCS score was defined as F50 (clonal expansion) divided by E x V (chaos), with BLOSUM62-based TCRdist calculated between CDR3 peptides within each V-J. Welch's t-statistics and random forest reduced just over 500 V-J features to some 14, which were used in a naive Bayes classifier (R e1071). The raw public data were reprocessed by TCRdb itself: fastp quality trimming at Q25, MiXCR clonotype calling, in-frame beta chains only. Identical CDR3 proteins give one entry, which carries the most common genes and DNA. These V and J calls originate from TCRdb's pipeline instead of the authors' own analysis. Within this sample are 250,000 to 300,000 distinct CDR3 sequences, with less than 20% of them counted one time only. The ten biggest clones cover 39% of the sample.

The chain was built from TRBV2 and TRBJ1-5, with an unclear D gene assignment. The clonotype comes from a man between 50 and 59 years old with Graves' ophthalmopathy. The sequenced sample was blood. CDR3 region: CAIALTSNQPQHF. The nucleotide sequence is given as TGTGCCATCGCACTTACTAGCAATCAGCCCCAGCATTTT.